These 21 T cell receptor beta chains share one sample of origin, sequenced in a study of blood T cells in healthy people across ages. The second PCR ran roughly 6 to 11 cycles with a sample-barcoded 5' primer and J-beta primers. TCRdb re-analysed the 5' RACE reads in MiXCR, keeping a single row per CDR3 protein. The sample shows a few hundred thousand distinct CDR3 sequences, roughly 29% of them seen only once. Input material: blood. These receptors came from an older woman in good health.

The chain joins TRBV18 to TRBJ2-5; possible D gene TRBD2, 6 bases. Germline-derived CDR1 and CDR2 are KGHSH and LQKENI. Trimming shortened V by 5 bases and J by 2 bases, and 15 bases separated the two germline ends. The CDR3 is 15 amino acids. The CDR3 DNA reads TGTGCCAGCTCAGCGAACCCGGAGGGGCAAGAGACCCAGTACTTC. Translating it yields CASSANPEGQETQYF. The entire variable domain, with the rest obtained from reference TRBV18 and TRBJ2-5, is as follows: NAGVMQNPRHLVRRRGQEARLRCSPMKGHSHVYWYRQLPEEGLKFMVYLQKENIIDESGMPKERFSAEFPKEGPSILRIQQVVRGDSAAYFCASSANPEGQETQYFGPGTRLLVL.

Only a few counts were recorded for this clonotype. One end of the junction varies from germline; a read error may be responsible. CDR3: CASSLGQGLAEAFF. CDR3 in DNA: TGTGCCAGCAGCCTAGGACAGGGTTTGGCTGAAGCTTTCTTT. This chain connects TRBV13 to TRBJ1-1, with 8 nucleotides matching TRBD1. The CDR3 sequence is 14 residues long. CDR1 is PRHDT and CDR2 is FYEKMQ in the germline V gene (reference sequence).

In this sample, this clonotype turned up a few times. J is TRBJ2-5 and V is TRBV4-3, with 11 nucleotides matching TRBD2. The J call is in doubt because the DNA end fits TRBJ2-1 better. In germline, CDR1 is LGHNA, CDR2 YSLEER. This CDR3 spans 15 amino acids. Here the CDR3 DNA reads TGCGCCAGCAGCCCGGTAGGGACTAGCGGCAATGAGCAGTTCTTC. This translates into CASSPVGTSGNEQFF.

In this sample, this clonotype turned up a few times. This rearrangement joins TRBV28 to TRBJ1-2; TRBD1 might be the D (5 bases). The CDR3 length is 15 residues. The germline gives CDR1 MDHEN, CDR2 SYDVKM. The V end was cut by 5 bases, the J end by 7 bases, with 20 bases between. Here the CDR3 reads CASSVVNGARVGYTF. For the CDR3, the DNA is TGTGCCAGCAGTGTGGTGAACGGGGCGCGGGTTGGCTACACCTTC.

The chain links TRBV12-3 or TRBV12-4 to TRBJ1-6; 11 nucleotides line up with TRBD1. The CDR3 is 13 residues long. V dropped 8 bases and J dropped 8; count of bases not matched to a gene: 2. For the CDR3, the DNA is TGTGCCAGCCTGGGACAGGGGGATTCACCCCTCCACTTT. Amino acids: CASLGQGDSPLHF.

In this sample, this clonotype turned up many times. The rearrangement links TRBV5-1 to TRBJ2-2, with D hard to call. The germline CDR1 and CDR2 sequences are SGHRS and YFSETQ. With 0 bases removed from V and 7 bases from J, the gap between germline ends came to 13 bases. This CDR3 spans 15 amino acids. The chain's CDR3 is CASSLVAEKGGELFF. CDR3 coding DNA: TGCGCCAGCAGCTTGGTTGCGGAGAAGGGCGGGGAGCTGTTTTTT.

This clonotype was detected only a few times. The rearrangement uses TRBV7-6 and TRBJ2-1; possible D gene TRBD1, 6 bases. The DNA end is a closer match to TRBJ2-7, so the J assignment may be wrong. This CDR3 comprises 14 residues. Germline V lookup: CDR1 SGHVS, CDR2 FNYEAQ. CDR3 bases: TGTGCCAGCAGCTCGCAGGGGATGGCCCACGAGCAGTACTTC. Translating gives CASSSQGMAHEQYF.

The J gene is TRBJ1-1, the V gene TRBV4-1; D may be TRBD1 (6 bases). The germline V gene encodes CDR1 MGHRA and CDR2 YSYEKL. Trimming cost V 0 bases and J 8 bases, with 13 bases left between them. This CDR3 has 14 residues. The CDR3 sequence is CASSQDSSQGEAFF. The CDR3 nucleotides read TGCGCCAGCAGCCAAGACTCGAGCCAGGGGGAAGCTTTCTTT.

This rearrangement joins TRBV7-2 to TRBJ2-5; no clear D gene. Trimming cost V 3 bases and J 3 bases, with 8 bases left between them. Germline CDR1 is SGHTA and CDR2 is FQGNSA. CDR3 size: 13 residues. CDR3 region: CASSFDRKETQYF. The CDR3 coding sequence is TGTGCCAGCAGCTTCGACCGGAAAGAGACCCAGTACTTC.

This clonotype was seen many times. The chain carries TRBV28 and TRBJ2-3, with a weak D call TRBD2 (5 bases). V was shortened by 8 bases and J by 6 bases, with 18 bases between the two germline ends. Germline V gives CDR1 MDHEN, CDR2 SYDVKM. The CDR3 is 14 residues long. The CDR3 region has the DNA TGTGCCAGCCTGAGCGGCCGACTGGCTGATACGCAGTATTTT. It yields the protein CASLSGRLADTQYF.

The gene calls are TRBV12-3 or TRBV12-4 and TRBJ1-2, with D possibly being TRBD1 (5 bases). V dropped 6 bases and J dropped 7 bases, with 15 bases sitting between them. CDR3 length equals 13 residues. The CDR3 sequence is CASSLGQKSGYTF. The DNA of the CDR3 is TGTGCCAGCAGCCTCGGACAAAAATCTGGCTACACCTTC.

The chain links TRBV29-1 to TRBJ1-2; no reliable D call. This CDR3 has 14 amino acids. Looked up from germline, CDR1 is SQVTM and CDR2 is ANQGSEA. The germline V and J ends were trimmed by 4 bases and 6 bases, with 18 bases remaining between them. The CDR3 DNA reads TGCAGCGTTGTTTCAGATAGAAGCGGCCATGGCTACACCTTC. Its protein product is CSVVSDRSGHGYTF.

The rearrangement links TRBV29-1 to TRBJ2-3; no clear D gene. Deletions cut 6 bases from V and 3 bases from J, with 13 bases between. Germline CDR1 reads SQVTM; CDR2 reads ANQGSEA. CDR3 length equals 13 residues. As DNA, the CDR3 is TGCAGCGTCGTCTCTCCAAGGACAGATACGCAGTATTTT. Its translation is CSVVSPRTDTQYF.

This chain joins TRBV2 and TRBJ2-7; 7 bases align to TRBD1. The V and J ends lost 2 bases and 2 bases, in that order; junction bases with no gene match: 6. Germline V gene sequence: CDR1 SNHLY, CDR2 FYNNEI. CDR3 length equals 15 residues. In nucleotides, the CDR3 is TGTGCCAGCAGTGAACGGGAAGGGGGCCCCTACGAGCAGTACTTC. Protein: CASSEREGGPYEQYF.

This rearrangement joins TRBV12-3 or TRBV12-4 to TRBJ2-7; TRBD2 matches at 10 bases. With 5 bases clipped from V and 1 base from J, the junction kept 11 bases outside the gene matches. The CDR3 contains 17 residues. The CDR3 DNA sequence: TGTGCCAGCAGTCCCCCAGCGGGAGGGATTAAATCCTACGAGCAGTACTTC. It yields the protein CASSPPAGGIKSYEQYF.

With respect to this clonotype: A junction boundary mismatches the germline segment, possibly from a read error. This chain joins TRBV7-2 and TRBJ1-3; TRBD1 matches 7 bases. The CDR3 is 16 amino acids. Germline loops: CDR1 SGHTA, CDR2 FQGNSA. CDR3: CASSSGQPSSGITIYF. For the CDR3, the DNA is TGTGCCAGCAGCTCGGGACAGCCTAGCTCTGGAATCACCATATATTTT.

The chain has TRBV4-1 and TRBJ1-1; D perhaps matches TRBD1 (6 bases). Trimming cost V 0 bases and J 5 bases, with 19 bases left between them. Germline V gene sequence: CDR1 MGHRA, CDR2 YSYEKL. This CDR3 comprises 17 residues. The CDR3 DNA reads as TGCGCCAGCAGCCAAGATCCGATCCAGGGGTTGGAGACTGAAGCTTTCTTT. Residues: CASSQDPIQGLETEAFF.

This clonotype was recorded a few times. This chain links TRBV15 with TRBJ1-5, with D possibly being TRBD1 (5 bases). The V end was cut by 9 bases, the J end by 2 bases, with 14 bases between. In germline, CDR1 is LNHNV, CDR2 YYDKDF (reference sequence). This CDR3 comprises 14 residues. Here the CDR3 reads CATQPRVGNQPQHF. In nucleotides, the CDR3 is TGTGCCACGCAACCCAGGGTGGGCAATCAGCCCCAGCATTTT.

This clonotype came up once. This chain joins TRBV28 and TRBJ2-7; D remains unclear. Judging by the DNA end, TRBJ2-1 fits better; the J call may be wrong. This CDR3 is 14 amino acids long. Germline-derived CDR1 and CDR2 are MDHEN and SYDVKM. The CDR3 here is CASSQDLVLNEQFF. Here the CDR3 DNA reads TGTGCCAGCAGCCAGGATCTAGTGCTGAATGAGCAGTTCTTC.

The chain employs TRBV10-3 and TRBJ2-5; TRBD2 agrees at 8 bases. J gave up 11 bases and V 5 bases, and 16 bases lay outside the gene matches. This CDR3 comprises 15 residues. Germline V gives CDR1 ENHRY, CDR2 SYGVKD. Here the CDR3 reads CAISSPGLGAGEQYF. For the CDR3, the DNA is TGTGCCATCAGTTCCCCGGGACTAGGGGCGGGAGAGCAGTACTTC.

This sequence joins TRBV4-1 and TRBJ2-7, with TRBD2 identical over 8 bases. The CDR3 has 15 amino acids. Germline trimming cut 0 bases from V and 6 bases from J; bases unmatched to any gene: 7. Germline loops: CDR1 MGHRA, CDR2 YSYEKL. DNA for the CDR3: TGCGCCAGCAGCCAAGAGGGAACTAGCGGAGGCGAGCAGTACTTC. Translation gives CASSQEGTSGGEQYF.